The text below deals with one T cell receptor (beta chain). The antigen is not known. Trimming removed 6 bases from V and 2 bases from J, with 13 bases in between. CDR1 is DFQATT, CDR2 SNEGSKA, per germline (reference sequence). The CDR3 runs 14 residues. TCRdb reanalyzed the PCR reads with MiXCR. This table has about 38,000 clones, 20% to 30% appearing once. This sample was included in a study of metastatic and nonmetastatic thyroid tumors. Thyroid surgery was performed in patients who had received no treatment beforehand. Findings and limits, study-wide: According to reports, the diversity of TCR beta was significantly higher in malignant thyroid tumors than in benign nodules, and this held in both blood and tumor samples.

The origin of this receptor is a female donor with papillary thyroid cancer or a benign thyroid nodule (not recorded which). Some clones in this sample may be carry-over from other donors' samples. The chain is built from TRBV20-1 and TRBJ2-2; TRBD2 might be the D (5 bases). Sequencing was performed on blood. The CDR3 nucleotides are TGCAGTGCCGGTCGGACTTCCAACACCGGGGAGCTGTTTTTT. Protein sequence: CSAGRTSNTGELFF.